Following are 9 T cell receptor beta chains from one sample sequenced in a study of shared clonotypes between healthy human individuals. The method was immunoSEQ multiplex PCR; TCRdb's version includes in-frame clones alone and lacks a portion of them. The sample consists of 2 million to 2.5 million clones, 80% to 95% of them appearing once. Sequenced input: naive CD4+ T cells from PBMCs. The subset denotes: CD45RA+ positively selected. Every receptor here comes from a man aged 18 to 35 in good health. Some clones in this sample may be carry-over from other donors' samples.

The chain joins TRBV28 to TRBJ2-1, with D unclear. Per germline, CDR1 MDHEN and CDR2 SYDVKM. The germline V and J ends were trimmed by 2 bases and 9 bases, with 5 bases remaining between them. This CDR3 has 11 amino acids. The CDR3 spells CASSLETEQFF. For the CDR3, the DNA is TGTGCCAGCAGTTTAGAAACTGAGCAGTTCTTC. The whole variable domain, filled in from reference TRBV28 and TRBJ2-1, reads DVKVTQSSRYLVKRTGEKVFLECVQDMDHENMFWYRQDPGLGLRLIYFSYDVKMKEKGDIPEGYSVSREKKERFSLILESASTNQTSMYLCASSLETEQFFGPGTRLTVL.

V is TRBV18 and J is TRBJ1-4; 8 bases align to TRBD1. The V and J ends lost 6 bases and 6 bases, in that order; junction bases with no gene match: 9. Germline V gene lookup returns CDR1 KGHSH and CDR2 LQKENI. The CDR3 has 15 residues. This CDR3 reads CASSLGQGAYEKLFF. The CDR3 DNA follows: TGTGCCAGCTCCCTTGGACAGGGAGCGTATGAAAAACTGTTTTTT.

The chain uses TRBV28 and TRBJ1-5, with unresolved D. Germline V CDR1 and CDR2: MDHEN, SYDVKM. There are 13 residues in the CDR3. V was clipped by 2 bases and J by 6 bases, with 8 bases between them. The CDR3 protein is CASSLGVFQPQHF. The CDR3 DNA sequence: TGTGCCAGCAGTTTAGGAGTGTTTCAGCCCCAGCATTTT.

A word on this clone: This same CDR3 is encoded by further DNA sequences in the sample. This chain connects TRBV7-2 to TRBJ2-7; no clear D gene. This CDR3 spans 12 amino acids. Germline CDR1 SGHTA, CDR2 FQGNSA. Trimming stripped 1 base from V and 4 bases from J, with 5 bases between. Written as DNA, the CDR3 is TGTGCCAGCAGCTTAGAAAGTTACGAGCAGTACTTC. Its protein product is CASSLESYEQYF.

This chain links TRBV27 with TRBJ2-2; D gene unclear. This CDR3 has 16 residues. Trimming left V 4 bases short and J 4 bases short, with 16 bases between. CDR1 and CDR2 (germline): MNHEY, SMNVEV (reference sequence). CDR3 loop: CASSSPLASITGELFF. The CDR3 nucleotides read TGTGCCAGCAGTTCTCCCCTGGCGTCGATCACCGGGGAGCTGTTTTTT.

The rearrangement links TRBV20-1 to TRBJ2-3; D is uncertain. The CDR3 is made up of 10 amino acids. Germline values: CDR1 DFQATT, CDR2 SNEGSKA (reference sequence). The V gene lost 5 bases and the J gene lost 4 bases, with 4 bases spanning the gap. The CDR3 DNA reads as TGCAGTGCTGTTTCAGATACGCAGTATTTT. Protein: CSAVSDTQYF.

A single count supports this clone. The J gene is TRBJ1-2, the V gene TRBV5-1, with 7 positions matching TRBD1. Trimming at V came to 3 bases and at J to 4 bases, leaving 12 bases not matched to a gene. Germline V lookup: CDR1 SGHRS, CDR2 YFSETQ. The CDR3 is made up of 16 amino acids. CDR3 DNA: TGCGCCAGCAGCTCTACCCGGACAGGACGCGCCTATGGCTACACCTTC. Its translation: CASSSTRTGRAYGYTF.

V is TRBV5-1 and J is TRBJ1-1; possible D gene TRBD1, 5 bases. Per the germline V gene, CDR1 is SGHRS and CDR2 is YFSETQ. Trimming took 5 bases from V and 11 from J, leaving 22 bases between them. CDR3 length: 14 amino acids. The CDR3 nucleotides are TGCGCCAGCAGACCCGGGACCGTTGAACAGGAGGCTTTCTTT. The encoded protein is CASRPGTVEQEAFF.

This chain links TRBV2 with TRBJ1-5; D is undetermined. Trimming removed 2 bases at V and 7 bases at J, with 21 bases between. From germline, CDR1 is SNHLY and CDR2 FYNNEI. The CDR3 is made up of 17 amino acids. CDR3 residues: CASSEFFGPRDEQPQHF. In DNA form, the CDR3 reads TGTGCCAGCAGTGAATTTTTCGGACCGAGAGACGAACAGCCCCAGCATTTT.